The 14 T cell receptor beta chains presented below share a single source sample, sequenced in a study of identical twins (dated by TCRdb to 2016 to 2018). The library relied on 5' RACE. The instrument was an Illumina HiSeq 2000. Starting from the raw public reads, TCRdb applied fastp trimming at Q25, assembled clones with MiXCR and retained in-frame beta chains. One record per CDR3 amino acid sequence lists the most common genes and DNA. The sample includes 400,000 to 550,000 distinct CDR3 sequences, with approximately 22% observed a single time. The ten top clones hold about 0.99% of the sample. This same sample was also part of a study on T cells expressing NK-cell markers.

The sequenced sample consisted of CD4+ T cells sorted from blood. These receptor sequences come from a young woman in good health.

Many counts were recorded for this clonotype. In DNA, the CDR3 is TGTGCCAGCAGTTTCAGAGACAGGGACCACGAGCAGTACTTC. Translation gives CASSFRDRDHEQYF. The V gene is TRBV12-3 or TRBV12-4, the J gene TRBJ2-7; 7 bases align to TRBD1. V trimming: 3 bases; J trimming: 5 bases; junction bases outside the gene matches: 7. The CDR3 extends over 14 amino acids.

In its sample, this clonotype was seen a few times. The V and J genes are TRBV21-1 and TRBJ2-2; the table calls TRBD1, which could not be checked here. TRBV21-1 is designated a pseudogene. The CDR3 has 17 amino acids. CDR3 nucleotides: TGTGCCAGCAACCCTCCACGAGGGACATCGAACACCGGGGAGCTGTTTTTT. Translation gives CASNPPRGTSNTGELFF.

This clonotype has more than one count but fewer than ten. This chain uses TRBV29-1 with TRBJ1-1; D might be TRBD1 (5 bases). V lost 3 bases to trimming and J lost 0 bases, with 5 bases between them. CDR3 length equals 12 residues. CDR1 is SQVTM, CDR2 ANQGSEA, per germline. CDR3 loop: CSVEGVNTEAFF. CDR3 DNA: TGCAGCGTTGAGGGGGTGAACACTGAAGCTTTCTTT.

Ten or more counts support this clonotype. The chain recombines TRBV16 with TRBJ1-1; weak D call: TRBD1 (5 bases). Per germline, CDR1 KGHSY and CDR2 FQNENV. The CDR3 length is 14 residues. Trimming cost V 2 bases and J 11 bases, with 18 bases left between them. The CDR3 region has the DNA TGTGCCAGCAGCCAAGGGGCCAGCCAAGATACGGCTTTCTTT. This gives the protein CASSQGASQDTAFF.

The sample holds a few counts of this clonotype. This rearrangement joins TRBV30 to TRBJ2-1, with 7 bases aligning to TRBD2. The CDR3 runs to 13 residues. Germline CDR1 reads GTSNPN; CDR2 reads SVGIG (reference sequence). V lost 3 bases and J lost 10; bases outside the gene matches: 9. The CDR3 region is CAWSRAGYAEQFF. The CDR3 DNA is TGTGCCTGGAGCAGAGCGGGGTACGCAGAGCAGTTCTTC.

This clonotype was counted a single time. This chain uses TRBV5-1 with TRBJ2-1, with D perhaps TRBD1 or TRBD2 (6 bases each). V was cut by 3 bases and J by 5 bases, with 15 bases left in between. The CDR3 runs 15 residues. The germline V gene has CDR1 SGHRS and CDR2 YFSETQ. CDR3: CASSSRGRGHNEQFF. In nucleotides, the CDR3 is TGCGCCAGCAGCTCCCGGGGGCGGGGTCACAATGAGCAGTTCTTC.

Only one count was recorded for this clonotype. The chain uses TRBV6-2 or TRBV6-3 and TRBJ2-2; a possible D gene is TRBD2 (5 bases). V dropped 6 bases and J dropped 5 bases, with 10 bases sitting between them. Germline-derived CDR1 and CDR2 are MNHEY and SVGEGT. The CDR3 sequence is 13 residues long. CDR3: CASSPSRTGELFF. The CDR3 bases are TGTGCCAGCAGCCCTAGCCGGACCGGGGAGCTGTTTTTT.

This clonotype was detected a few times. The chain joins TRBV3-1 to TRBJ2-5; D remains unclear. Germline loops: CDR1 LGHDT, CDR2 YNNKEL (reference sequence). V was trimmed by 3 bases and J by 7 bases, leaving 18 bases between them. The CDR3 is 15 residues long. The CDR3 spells CASSQGAARGGTQYF. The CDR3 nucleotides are TGTGCCAGCAGCCAGGGTGCGGCTAGAGGTGGGACCCAGTACTTC.

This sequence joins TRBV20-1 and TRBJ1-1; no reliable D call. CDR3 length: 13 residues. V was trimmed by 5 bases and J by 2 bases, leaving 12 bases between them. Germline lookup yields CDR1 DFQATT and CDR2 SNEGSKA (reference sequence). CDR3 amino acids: CSAPEGQNTEAFF. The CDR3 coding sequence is TGCAGTGCTCCCGAAGGGCAAAACACTGAAGCTTTCTTT.

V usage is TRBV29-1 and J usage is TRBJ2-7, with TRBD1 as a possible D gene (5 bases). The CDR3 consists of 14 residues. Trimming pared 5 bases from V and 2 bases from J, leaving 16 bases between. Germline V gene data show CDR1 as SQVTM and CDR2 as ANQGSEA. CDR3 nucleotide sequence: TGCAGCGTTCGTGGTAGGGGTCCGGCCTACGAGCAGTACTTC. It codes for CSVRGRGPAYEQYF.

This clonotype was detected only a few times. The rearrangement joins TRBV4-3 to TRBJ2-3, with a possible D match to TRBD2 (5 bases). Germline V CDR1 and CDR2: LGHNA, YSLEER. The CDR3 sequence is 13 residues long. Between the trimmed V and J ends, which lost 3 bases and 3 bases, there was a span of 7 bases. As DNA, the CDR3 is TGCGCCAGCAGCCAGCAGCGGACAGATACGCAGTATTTT. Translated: CASSQQRTDTQYF.

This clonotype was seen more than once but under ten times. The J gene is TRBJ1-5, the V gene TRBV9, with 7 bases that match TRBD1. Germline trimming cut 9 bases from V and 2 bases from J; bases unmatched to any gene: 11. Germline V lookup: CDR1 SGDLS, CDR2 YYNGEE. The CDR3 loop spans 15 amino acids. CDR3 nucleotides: TGTGCCATGCACCCCTCAGGGGGTGGCAATCAGCCCCAGCATTTT. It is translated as CAMHPSGGGNQPQHF. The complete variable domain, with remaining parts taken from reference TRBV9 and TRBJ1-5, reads DSGVTQTPKHLITATGQRVTLRCSPRSGDLSVYWYQQSLDQGLQFLIQYYNGEERAKGNILERFSAQQFPDLHSELNLSSLELGDSALYFCAMHPSGGGNQPQHFGDGTRLSIL.

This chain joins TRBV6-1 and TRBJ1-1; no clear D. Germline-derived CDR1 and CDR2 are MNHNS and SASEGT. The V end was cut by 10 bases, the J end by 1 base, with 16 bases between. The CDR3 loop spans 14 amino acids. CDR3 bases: TGTGCCATCAGGAGGTGGTCAGAGAACACTGAAGCTTTCTTT. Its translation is CAIRRWSENTEAFF.

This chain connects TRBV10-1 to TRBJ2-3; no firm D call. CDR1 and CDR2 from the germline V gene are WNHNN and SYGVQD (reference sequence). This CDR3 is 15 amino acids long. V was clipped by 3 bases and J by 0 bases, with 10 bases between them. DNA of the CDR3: TGCGCCAGCAGTGAAAGGGTTACTAGCACAGATACGCAGTATTTT. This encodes CASSERVTSTDTQYF.